Below are 32 T cell receptor beta chains sequenced from a single sample in a study of blood T cell repertoires in COVID-19. Using immunoSEQ multiplex PCR, the repertoire was profiled, and TCRdb retains in-frame clones only, with some absent. There are 150,000 to 200,000 clones in the sample; approximately 79% occur only once, and 19% lies in the top ten. Sequenced material: PBMCs or T cells enriched from blood (not recorded which). The receptor source for this set is a woman aged 70-85 years in a cohort exposed to, infected with or recovered from COVID-19 (not recorded which).

This chain uses TRBV7-2 with TRBJ2-1; a weak D match, TRBD1 (6 bases). V was pared by 7 bases and J by 10 bases, with 17 bases between. Germline V gives CDR1 SGHTA, CDR2 FQGNSA. The CDR3 is 13 residues long. The DNA for the CDR3 is TGTGCCAGCACTCTAGGGGGATTTGGGGAGCAGTTCTTC. It is translated as CASTLGGFGEQFF. The full variable domain, its missing parts supplied by reference TRBV7-2 and TRBJ2-1, is GAGVSQSPSNKVTEKGKDVELRCDPISGHTALYWYRQSLGQGLEFLIYFQGNSAPDKSGLPSDRFSAERTGGSVSTLTIQRTQQEDSAVYLCASTLGGFGEQFFGPGTRLTVL.

The rearrangement uses TRBV4-1 and TRBJ2-1; 11 bases align to TRBD2. The trim removed 0 bases at V and 0 bases at J, leaving 7 bases unmatched. The CDR3 sequence is 19 residues long. The germline gives CDR1 MGHRA, CDR2 YSYEKL. CDR3 region: CASSQDLETSGSSYNEQFF. The CDR3 DNA is TGCGCCAGCAGCCAAGATTTGGAAACTAGCGGGAGCTCCTACAATGAGCAGTTCTTC.

This sequence joins TRBV12-3 or TRBV12-4 and TRBJ2-1; no reliable D call. This CDR3 is 11 amino acids long. V gave up 7 bases and J gave up 9 bases, with 10 bases separating them. CDR3 sequence: CASTRFGEQFF. Here the CDR3 DNA reads TGTGCCAGCACCCGGTTCGGTGAGCAGTTCTTC.

The chain carries TRBV3-1 (or the pseudogene TRBV3-2) and TRBJ1-1; no reliable D call. Trimming pared 1 base from V and 0 bases from J, leaving 9 bases between. CDR3 length: 15 residues. Looked up from germline, CDR1 is LGHDT and CDR2 is YNNKEL (reference sequence). The CDR3 DNA follows: TGTGCCAGCAGCCAAGTCGGGAGGATGAACACTGAAGCTTTCTTT. Amino acids: CASSQVGRMNTEAFF.

This chain connects TRBV23-1 to TRBJ2-7, with 8 bases matching TRBD1. TRBV23-1 has ORF status, its function being uncertain. The CDR3 is 16 amino acids. V shed 0 bases and J 0 bases; nucleotides not matched to a gene: 4. CDR3 protein: CASSQSGTGRSYEQYF. In DNA, the CDR3 is TGCGCCAGCAGTCAATCAGGGACAGGCCGCTCCTACGAGCAGTACTTC.

The chain recombines TRBV3-1 (or the pseudogene TRBV3-2) with TRBJ2-7; no definite D call. CDR1 LGHDT and CDR2 YNNKEL come from the germline V gene (reference sequence). V was cut by 1 base and J by 13 bases, with 17 bases left in between. CDR3 length: 13 amino acids. The CDR3 nucleotides are TGTGCCAGCAGCCAAGCGAACTCGCGGCCACATTACTTC. Residues: CASSQANSRPHYF.

The J gene is TRBJ1-4, the V gene TRBV3-1 (or the pseudogene TRBV3-2); unclear D gene. Germline V gene data show CDR1 as LGHDT and CDR2 as YNNKEL (reference sequence). Trimming cost V 2 bases and J 8 bases, with 9 bases left between them. The length of the CDR3 is 13 residues. CDR3 sequence: CASSQTDGEKLFF. CDR3 sequence (DNA): TGTGCCAGCAGCCAAACAGACGGAGAAAAACTGTTTTTT.

The CDR3 coding sequence is TGCGCCAGCAGCTTGGCGAGGAATGAGCAGTTCTTC. Amino acids: CASSLARNEQFF. This rearrangement joins TRBV5-1 to TRBJ2-1; D ambiguous. Germline V lookup: CDR1 SGHRS, CDR2 YFSETQ. With 0 bases removed from V and 7 bases from J, the gap between germline ends came to 5 bases. The CDR3 has 12 amino acids.

This chain connects TRBV3-1 (or the pseudogene TRBV3-2) to TRBJ2-6, with TRBD1 matching 11 bases. CDR1 LGHDT and CDR2 YNNKEL come from the germline V gene (reference sequence). The J segment lost 3 bases and the V segment lost 2 bases, leaving 9 bases of the junction unmatched. The CDR3 spans 19 residues. Here the CDR3 DNA reads TGTGCCAGCAGCCAACGACCCCGGACAGGGGGCGTTGGGGCCAACGTCCTGACTTTC. As protein: CASSQRPRTGGVGANVLTF.

This chain connects TRBV7-9 to TRBJ2-2, with D uncertain. The CDR3 totals 16 residues. Trimming cost V 10 bases and J 6 bases, with 24 bases left between them. The germline V gene has CDR1 SEHNR and CDR2 FQNEAQ (reference sequence). For the CDR3, the DNA is TGTGCCACCCCTTTAGGAGACGGAACCCACCCCGGGGAGCTGTTTTTT. Its protein is CATPLGDGTHPGELFF.

The gene calls are TRBV5-1 and TRBJ2-1; D is undetermined. The CDR3 sequence is 15 residues long. V lost 2 bases and J lost 0, with 9 bases in between. Germline lookup yields CDR1 SGHRS and CDR2 YFSETQ. The CDR3: CASSFQRPSYNEQFF. CDR3 nucleotides: TGCGCCAGCAGCTTCCAGCGCCCCTCCTACAATGAGCAGTTCTTC.

V and J are TRBV12-5 and TRBJ2-3, with D possibly TRBD1 on 5 matching bases. With 1 base removed from V and 4 bases from J, the gap between germline ends came to 12 bases. The V gene's germline CDR1 is LGHNT and CDR2 FRNRAP. This CDR3 is 15 amino acids long. In DNA form, the CDR3 reads TGTGCTAGTGGTTTGGCCCCGGGCAGGGCAGATACGCAGTATTTT. Its translation: CASGLAPGRADTQYF.

The chain couples TRBV7-2 to TRBJ1-3, with TRBD1 identical over 7 bases. Germline assignment: CDR1 SGHTA and CDR2 FQGNSA. This CDR3 comprises 19 residues. With 3 bases clipped from V and 0 bases from J, the junction kept 14 bases outside the gene matches. The CDR3 is CASSFSATGTASSGNTIYF. In nucleotides, the CDR3 is TGTGCCAGCAGCTTTTCCGCCACAGGGACAGCGAGCTCTGGAAACACCATATATTTT.

The gene calls are TRBV5-4 and TRBJ1-1; the D gene is possibly TRBD1 (6 bases). The germline CDR1 and CDR2 sequences are SGHNT and YYREEE (reference sequence). V lost 2 bases and J lost 1, with 12 bases in between. CDR3 length equals 15 residues. CDR3 in amino acids: CASSLLTGSNTEAFF. CDR3 DNA: TGTGCCAGCAGCTTACTGACAGGTTCGAACACTGAAGCTTTCTTT.

This clone was recorded only once. As DNA, the CDR3 is TGTGCCACCAGTAGGGGGTATGGCTACACCTTC. Its protein is CATSRGYGYTF. This chain uses TRBV24-1 with TRBJ1-2; tentatively, D is TRBD1 (6 bases). Germline V lookup: CDR1 KGHDR, CDR2 SFDVKD. This CDR3 spans 11 amino acids. The germline V and J ends were trimmed by 6 bases and 5 bases, with 6 bases remaining between them.

The chain has TRBV30 and TRBJ2-7; 8 bases agree with TRBD1. Germline trimming cut 7 bases from V and 7 bases from J; bases unmatched to any gene: 18. Germline-derived CDR1 and CDR2 are GTSNPN and SVGIG (reference sequence). The CDR3 sequence is 15 residues long. DNA for the CDR3: TGTGCCTTCCGAAACCCGACAGGGGCTCGGTCGGAGCAGTACTTC. Translation gives CAFRNPTGARSEQYF.

The rearrangement joins TRBV10-3 to TRBJ2-1; 7 bases map to TRBD1. The CDR3 extends over 15 amino acids. V shed 3 bases and J 5 bases; nucleotides not matched to a gene: 7. The germline V gene has CDR1 ENHRY and CDR2 SYGVKD. CDR3 amino acids: CAISDPADRDNEQFF. The CDR3 bases are TGTGCCATCAGTGATCCTGCCGACAGGGACAATGAGCAGTTCTTC.

The chain couples TRBV20-1 to TRBJ2-3; 7 bases map to TRBD2. In germline, CDR1 is DFQATT, CDR2 SNEGSKA (reference sequence). The length of the CDR3 is 14 residues. V lost 3 bases to trimming and J lost 3 bases; unmatched junction nucleotides: 6. The CDR3 region has the DNA TGCAGTGCTAGTGGGTTAGCGGGTACAGATACGCAGTATTTT. Protein product: CSASGLAGTDTQYF.

V and J are TRBV20-1 and TRBJ2-3; no clear D. The V end was cut by 3 bases, the J end by 3 bases, with 13 bases between. CDR3 length: 14 residues. The germline V gene has CDR1 DFQATT and CDR2 SNEGSKA (reference sequence). CDR3 nucleotide sequence: TGCAGTGCTAGTTTACTCCTCAATACAGATACGCAGTATTTT. It codes for CSASLLLNTDTQYF.

The rearrangement uses TRBV7-8 and TRBJ2-1, with 9 bases that match TRBD1. This CDR3 contains 16 residues. The germline V gene has CDR1 SGHVS and CDR2 FQNEAQ. The junction had 7 bases not matched to a gene; V was cut back by 0 bases and J by 7 bases. CDR3 sequence reads: CASSLAQGAALNEQFF. DNA of the CDR3: TGTGCCAGCAGCTTAGCACAGGGGGCCGCGCTAAATGAGCAGTTCTTC.

This clone was seen only a few times. V usage is TRBV18 and J usage is TRBJ1-3; D may be TRBD1 (6 bases). CDR1 and CDR2 (germline): KGHSH, LQKENI. Between the trimmed V and J ends, which lost 3 bases and 4 bases, there was a span of 7 bases. The length of the CDR3 is 13 residues. The CDR3 sequence is CASSPDSGNTIYF. CDR3 bases: TGTGCCAGCTCACCGGACAGCGGAAACACCATATATTTT.

The V and J genes are TRBV5-1 and TRBJ1-3, with D uncertain. This CDR3 region has 13 residues. Germline V lookup: CDR1 SGHRS, CDR2 YFSETQ. V dropped 7 bases and J dropped 4 bases, with 12 bases sitting between them. This CDR3 is CASSDGSGNTIYF. CDR3 bases: TGCGCCAGCTCGGACGGGAGCGGAAACACCATATATTTT.

This chain joins TRBV28 and TRBJ2-1; D unresolved. The CDR3 has 14 residues. In germline, CDR1 is MDHEN, CDR2 SYDVKM. Trimming removed 2 bases from V and 0 bases from J, with 5 bases in between. In nucleotides, the CDR3 is TGTGCCAGCAGTTTAGCTAGCTCCTACAATGAGCAGTTCTTC. Protein sequence: CASSLASSYNEQFF.

The chain employs TRBV9 and TRBJ2-3; TRBD2 might be the D (5 bases). V lost 0 bases and J 2 bases, leaving 7 bases between the germline ends. This CDR3 region has 14 residues. In germline, CDR1 is SGDLS, CDR2 YYNGEE. The CDR3 DNA sequence: TGTGCCAGCAGCGTAGCGGGGTACACAGATACGCAGTATTTT. As protein: CASSVAGYTDTQYF. The full variable domain, in which reference TRBV9 and TRBJ2-3 provide the parts outside the CDR3, is DSGVTQTPKHLITATGQRVTLRCSPRSGDLSVYWYQQSLDQGLQFLIQYYNGEERAKGNILERFSAQQFPDLHSELNLSSLELGDSALYFCASSVAGYTDTQYFGPGTRLTVL.

This chain uses TRBV28 with TRBJ1-2; tentative D call: TRBD1 (5 bases). The CDR3 consists of 12 residues. In germline, CDR1 is MDHEN, CDR2 SYDVKM. The V end lost 7 bases, the J end lost 4 bases, and 10 bases lay between the germline ends. CDR3 coding DNA: TGTGCCAGCAACCAGGGAGGCTATGGCTACACCTTC. Protein product: CASNQGGYGYTF.

CDR3 residues: CASATQGRQETQYF. The CDR3 nucleotides read TGTGCCAGCGCCACCCAGGGTAGGCAAGAGACCCAGTACTTC. The V gene is TRBV7-2, the J gene TRBJ2-5, with a possible D match to TRBD1 (5 bases). CDR3 size: 14 residues. The germline CDR1 and CDR2 sequences are SGHTA and FQGNSA. Trimming left V 8 bases short and J 2 bases short, with 15 bases between.

The gene calls are TRBV13 and TRBJ2-7; D might be TRBD2 (6 bases). Looked up from germline, CDR1 is PRHDT and CDR2 is FYEKMQ (reference sequence). V lost 5 bases to trimming and J lost 3 bases, with 11 bases between them. The length of the CDR3 is 13 residues. Written as DNA, the CDR3 is TGTGCCAGCAGCCCGAGGACTAACTACGAGCAGTACTTC. Protein sequence: CASSPRTNYEQYF.

V and J are TRBV7-8 and TRBJ1-6, with TRBD1 as a possible D gene (5 bases). Germline CDR1 and CDR2: SGHVS and FQNEAQ. The CDR3 spans 16 residues. V was clipped by 5 bases and J by 8 bases, with 19 bases between them. In nucleotides, the CDR3 is TGTGCCAGCAGCCCACCCGCGGGGGGATTTGATTCACCCCTCCACTTT. Translated: CASSPPAGGFDSPLHF.

The J gene is TRBJ2-2, the V gene TRBV7-2; maybe TRBD2 (5 bases). The V gene lost 0 bases and the J gene lost 7 bases, with 12 bases spanning the gap. The CDR3 covers 15 residues. CDR1 and CDR2 from the germline V gene are SGHTA and FQGNSA. CDR3: CASSLALVGVGELFF. In DNA, the CDR3 is TGTGCCAGCAGCTTAGCCCTAGTCGGGGTCGGGGAGCTGTTTTTT.

This rearrangement joins TRBV20-1 to TRBJ1-2; TRBD1 might be the D (5 bases). Germline lookup yields CDR1 DFQATT and CDR2 SNEGSKA (reference sequence). This CDR3 has 13 residues. The V and J ends lost 3 bases and 6 bases respectively, with 14 bases between them. DNA of the CDR3: TGCAGTGCTAGTAGGGCAGGGAAAAATGGCTACACCTTC. This translates into CSASRAGKNGYTF.

The sample holds many counts of this clone. The rearrangement joins TRBV7-9 to TRBJ2-7; 12 bases line up with TRBD1. The V and J ends lost 0 bases and 7 bases, in that order; junction bases with no gene match: 4. The CDR3 runs to 15 residues. The germline CDR1 and CDR2 sequences are SEHNR and FQNEAQ (reference sequence). As DNA, the CDR3 is TGTGCCAGCAGCTTAGCCGGGACAGGGGGCAAAGAGCAGTACTTC. It codes for CASSLAGTGGKEQYF.

V gene TRBV29-1 combines with J gene TRBJ2-4, with a tentative D call TRBD2 (5 bases). Germline assignment: CDR1 SQVTM and CDR2 ANQGSEA. The V and J ends lost 4 bases and 3 bases respectively, with 10 bases between them. The CDR3 is 13 amino acids. CDR3 amino acids: CSVGGLGKNIQYF. The CDR3, as DNA: TGCAGCGTTGGAGGGCTAGGCAAAAACATTCAGTACTTC.